Sequencing of this T cell receptor beta chain was carried out in a study of T cells in Graves' hyperthyroidism and ophthalmopathy. In the study overall: Peripheral blood was secured at the point of initial diagnosis, before any treatment.

Clinicians diagnosed patients from clinical symptoms, serum thyroxine and TRAb, thyroid ultrasound and orbital computed tomography. There are a few counts of this clonotype. The TCR beta CDR3 regions underwent amplification using RNA transcripts as the source. The HTBI primer set was used in a first-round RT-PCR of the TCR CDR3. TCRdb reanalysed the multiplex PCR reads using MiXCR and keeps one entry per CDR3 protein. The sample lists about 210,000 distinct CDR3 sequences, 17% occurring once. The sample comprised blood. This clonotype was obtained from a man in his fifties with Graves' hyperthyroidism.

This CDR3 reads CASSSLSPRRANYGYTF. The CDR3 DNA sequence: TGTGCCAGCAGTTCCCTTTCTCCCCGACGAGCTAACTATGGCTACACCTTC. The gene calls are TRBV28 and TRBJ1-2; no definite D call. Germline values: CDR1 MDHEN, CDR2 SYDVKM. Deletions cut 4 bases from V and 0 bases from J, with 18 bases between. This CDR3 is built from 17 residues.